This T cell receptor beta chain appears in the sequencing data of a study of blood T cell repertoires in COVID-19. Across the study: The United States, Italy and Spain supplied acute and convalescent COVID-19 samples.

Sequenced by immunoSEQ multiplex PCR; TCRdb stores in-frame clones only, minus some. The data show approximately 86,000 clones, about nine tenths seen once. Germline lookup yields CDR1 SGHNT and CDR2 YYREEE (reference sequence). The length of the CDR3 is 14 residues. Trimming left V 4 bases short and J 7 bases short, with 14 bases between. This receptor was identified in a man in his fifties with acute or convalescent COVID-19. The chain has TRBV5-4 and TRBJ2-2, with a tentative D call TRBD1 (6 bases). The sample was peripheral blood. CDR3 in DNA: TGTGCCAGCAGCGGCTACAGGGATATCGGGGAGCTGTTTTTT. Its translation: CASSGYRDIGELFF. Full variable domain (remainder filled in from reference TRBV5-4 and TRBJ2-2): ETGVTQSPTHLIKTRGQQVTLRCSSQSGHNTVSWYQQALGQGPQFIFQYYREEENGRGNFPPRFSGLQFPNYSSELNVNALELDDSALYLCASSGYRDIGELFFGEGSRLTVL.